The 10 T cell receptor beta chains listed next were all sequenced from one sample in a study of shared clonotypes between healthy human individuals. Here immunoSEQ multiplex PCR was the method, and the copy in TCRdb shows in-frame clones only, minus some. The data show roughly 300,000 clones, around four fifths seen once. Material for sequencing was memory CD4+ T cells sorted from blood. Subset of the sample: CD45RA-negative fraction. The receptors derive from a man between 25 and 39 years old in good health.

The chain carries TRBV11-2 and TRBJ2-1, with D perhaps matching TRBD1 (6 bases). The CDR3 has 14 residues. V was clipped by 2 bases and J by 6 bases, with 11 bases between them. Germline values: CDR1 SGHAT, CDR2 FQNNGV. CDR3 in amino acids: CASSLMSGVNEQFF. In DNA, the CDR3 is TGTGCCAGCAGCTTAATGTCAGGGGTCAATGAGCAGTTCTTC.

The V and J genes are TRBV7-9 and TRBJ2-3; unclear D gene. In germline, CDR1 is SEHNR, CDR2 FQNEAQ (reference sequence). V dropped 5 bases and J dropped 4 bases, with 16 bases sitting between them. The CDR3 has 15 residues. The CDR3 sequence: CASSPRSRRADTQYF. CDR3 coding DNA: TGTGCCAGCAGCCCGAGGAGTAGACGTGCAGATACGCAGTATTTT.

The rearrangement links TRBV7-9 to TRBJ1-2; D perhaps matches TRBD1 (5 bases). This CDR3 has 16 amino acids. Looked up from germline, CDR1 is SEHNR and CDR2 is FQNEAQ (reference sequence). Trimming took off 5 bases at V and 4 bases at J, with 20 bases between the two ends. The CDR3 spells CASSHSGTGTLYGYTF. DNA for the CDR3: TGTGCCAGCAGCCACTCGGGGACCGGGACCCTCTATGGCTACACCTTC.

The table lists this clone with a few counts. The J gene is TRBJ1-5, the V gene TRBV7-2; the D gene is possibly TRBD1 (6 bases). Looked up from germline, CDR1 is SGHTA and CDR2 is FQGNSA. CDR3 length: 15 residues. Trimming left V 5 bases short and J 0 bases short, with 11 bases between. This CDR3 is CASSRTGRSNQPQHF. The DNA of the CDR3 is TGTGCCAGCAGCCGAACAGGGCGTAGCAATCAGCCCCAGCATTTT.

In DNA, the CDR3 is TGCAGCGTACGGGACAGGGGACCGACTAGCGGGACCCGCTCCTACGAGCAGTACTTC. Residues: CSVRDRGPTSGTRSYEQYF. The J gene is TRBJ2-7, the V gene TRBV29-1; tentative D call: TRBD2 (11 bases). Trimming removed 6 bases at V and 0 bases at J, with 30 bases between. The CDR3 is made up of 19 amino acids. The germline V gene has CDR1 SQVTM and CDR2 ANQGSEA.

The gene calls are TRBV25-1 and TRBJ2-5, with D unclear. Germline V gives CDR1 MGHDK, CDR2 SYGVNS. With 1 base removed from V and 5 bases from J, the gap between germline ends came to 8 bases. The CDR3 has 13 residues. CDR3 sequence reads: CASSELDLETQYF. CDR3 bases: TGTGCCAGCAGTGAATTGGATCTGGAGACCCAGTACTTC.

The table lists this clone with many counts. The J gene is TRBJ2-2, the V gene TRBV29-1; the D gene is possibly TRBD1 (9 bases). The V end was cut by 7 bases, the J end by 4 bases, with 22 bases between. Germline V gene sequence: CDR1 SQVTM, CDR2 ANQGSEA. CDR3 length equals 16 residues. The CDR3 DNA is TGCAGCGCTCAGGACAGGGGACTAGGTCGCACCGGGGAGCTGTTTTTT. It is translated as CSAQDRGLGRTGELFF.

This chain links TRBV7-6 with TRBJ2-7, with TRBD2 matching 8 bases. CDR3 length: 16 amino acids. CDR1 is SGHVS and CDR2 is FNYEAQ in the germline V gene. V shed 5 bases, J shed 1 base, and the junction held 10 bases outside the gene matches. The CDR3 nucleotides read TGTGCCAGCAGCCCCGCCCGACGGGGGGGTTCCTACGAGCAGTACTTC. This gives the protein CASSPARRGGSYEQYF.

This clone was seen only a few times. V is TRBV11-2 and J is TRBJ2-1; 8 bases map to TRBD2. The ends lost 6 bases at V and 0 bases at J; junction bases unmatched: 4. This CDR3 is built from 15 residues. Germline CDR1 SGHAT, CDR2 FQNNGV. CDR3 in DNA: TGTGCCAGCAGGGTCACTAGCGGCTCCTACAATGAGCAGTTCTTC. This translates into CASRVTSGSYNEQFF.

The rearrangement joins TRBV7-6 to TRBJ1-2; 7 nucleotides align to TRBD1. V lost 5 bases to trimming and J lost 8 bases; unmatched junction nucleotides: 5. The germline gives CDR1 SGHVS, CDR2 FNYEAQ. The CDR3 runs 12 residues. As DNA, the CDR3 is TGTGCCAGCAGCGTACAGGGGCAGGGCTACACCTTC. This gives the protein CASSVQGQGYTF.